The clone carrying this T cell receptor (beta chain) was found a few times. Its specificity is not known. The PCR used 60 Vbeta and 13 Jbeta primers. This table comes from immunoSEQ multiplex PCR, and its TCRdb copy is limited to in-frame clones, with some not included. The table lists 150,000 to 200,000 clones, 75% to 85% of them singletons. This entry belongs to a study of cytomegalovirus exposure and HLA in healthy donors. Looking at the study overall: As an earlier analysis found, around 200 million T cells yielded around 110 million unique TCR beta sequences. Study-wide points: Previously analyzed data showed that most TCR beta V segments were productive at a frequency of about 87% or about 30%. Reportedly, a later analysis found an Asian-associated ancestry cluster had fewer N-insertions than the roughly 700-donor mean.

There are 13 residues in the CDR3. V lost 5 bases and J 8 bases, leaving 11 bases between the germline ends. Germline V lookup: CDR1 SGHRS, CDR2 YFSETQ. Material for sequencing was PBMCs. The sequence came from a woman aged 50 to 60 in good health and CMV-seropositive. This chain joins TRBV5-1 and TRBJ1-6; perhaps TRBD1 as D (5 bases). The CDR3 DNA is TGCGCCAGCAGAGAAGGGGAACATTCACCCCTCCACTTT. This translates into CASREGEHSPLHF. Combining the CDR3 with reference TRBV5-1 and TRBJ1-6 gives the whole variable domain KAGVTQTPRYLIKTRGQQVTLSCSPISGHRSVSWYQQTPGQGLQFLFEYFSETQRNKGNFPGRFSGRQFSNSRSEMNVSTLELGDSALYLCASREGEHSPLHFGNGTRLTVT.